This T cell receptor (beta chain) was sequenced in a study of blood T cell repertoires in COVID-19. At the level of the study: The cDNA or gDNA used as material had been derived from T cells, B-cell-depleted T cells, or PBMCs.

The CDR3 runs 14 residues. J gave up 3 bases and V 4 bases, and 6 bases lay outside the gene matches. The V gene's germline CDR1 is LNHNV and CDR2 YYDKDF (reference sequence). Original analysis: Estimation of nucleated cell counts was performed using reference gene primer amplification. The protocol was immunoSEQ multiplex PCR, while the TCRdb copy is restricted to in-frame clones and leaves out a portion. V and J calls and clone size are copied from that table; D and trimming were computed from the DNA. This table has fewer than 250,000 clones, 65% to 85% appearing once. The sample taken for sequencing was PBMCs or T cells enriched from blood (not recorded which). The genes are TRBV15 and TRBJ2-7, with 7 bases identical to TRBD2. This TCR was recovered from a woman in her thirties or forties who had recovered from COVID-19. The CDR3 region is CATSNGLAVYEQYF. The CDR3 DNA follows: TGTGCCACCAGCAACGGGCTAGCGGTCTACGAGCAGTACTTC.